Listed below are T cell receptor beta chains from one sample, sequenced in a study of T cells in Graves' hyperthyroidism and ophthalmopathy. Each CDR3 protein is one row after TCRdb ran MiXCR on the multiplex PCR reads. This table holds approximately 640,000 distinct CDR3 sequences, approximately 42% found once. Material: peripheral blood or thyroid tissue (not recorded which). The receptors derive from an adult man with Graves' disease, either hyperthyroidism or ophthalmopathy (not recorded which). Both conserved end residues are part of each CDR3. A D gene is named only where the DNA matches it firmly. Size values are once, few and many counts, or a class for expanded clones, and some rows have none.

J | D | V | size | CDR3 | DNA
TRBJ1-2 | TRBD1 | TRBV19 | many | CASRPGQGFYGYTF | TGTGCCAGCAGGCCGGGACAGGGCTTCTATGGCTACACCTTC
TRBJ1-2 | . | TRBV2 | many | CASSEAGQYGYTF | TGTGCCAGCAGTGAAGCAGGCCAGTATGGCTACACCTTC
TRBJ1-4 | TRBD1 | TRBV20-1 | few | CSARVPGGDEKLFF | TGCAGTGCTAGAGTCCCAGGGGGGGATGAAAAACTGTTTTTT
TRBJ1-1 | . | TRBV10-3 | many | CAILSLNTEAFF | TGTGCCATCTTAAGTTTGAACACTGAAGCTTTCTTT
TRBJ2-5 | TRBD1 | TRBV9 | . | CASSSDRGSRGETQYF | TGTGCCAGCAGCTCCGACAGGGGCTCCAGGGGAGAGACCCAGTACTTC
TRBJ1-1 | TRBD1 | TRBV9 | few | CASSDTGGDTEAFF | TGTGCCAGCAGCGATACAGGGGGTGACACTGAAGCTTTCTTT
TRBJ1-2 | . | TRBV5-1 | many | CASSLRADYGYTF | TGCGCCAGCAGCTTGCGGGCAGACTATGGCTACACCTTC
TRBJ1-6 | . | TRBV10-3 | . | CAGGRGNSPLHF | TGTGCCGGCGGGAGGGGGAATTCACCCCTCCACTTT
TRBJ1-2 | . | TRBV10-3 | few | CAWSSARIHGYTF | TGTGCCTGGAGTTCGGCAAGAATCCATGGCTACACCTTC
TRBJ2-3 | . | TRBV9 | few | CASSVVGSTDTQYF | TGTGCCAGCAGCGTAGTCGGGAGCACAGATACGCAGTATTTT
TRBJ1-2 | . | TRBV24-1 | . | CATSDFQDGTGHTF | TGTGCCACCAGTGATTTCCAGGACGGCACGGGCCACACCTTC
TRBJ1-6 | TRBD1 | TRBV7-9 | . | CASRPGTGPNSPLHF | TGTGCCAGCAGACCCGGGACAGGGCCTAATTCACCCCTCCACTTT
TRBJ2-7 | TRBD1 | TRBV12-3/TRBV12-4 | . | CASSGTGGAQYF | TGTGCCAGCAGTGGGACAGGGGGCGCGCAGTACTTC
TRBJ1-2 | . | TRBV7-9 | . | CASTPGRINYGYTF | TGTGCCAGCACACCGGGACGGATTAACTATGGCTACACCTTC
TRBJ1-4 | . | TRBV7-9 | . | CASRGSGSEKLFF | TGTGCCAGCAGGGGCTCGGGGAGTGAAAAACTGTTTTTT
TRBJ2-5 | TRBD1 | TRBV7-9 | . | CASSPQGDRPQETQYF | TGTGCCAGCAGCCCCCAGGGGGACAGGCCCCAAGAGACCCAGTACTTC
TRBJ1-5 | TRBD1 | TRBV9 | . | CASSGQGTQPQHF | TGTGCCAGCAGCGGACAGGGAACACAGCCCCAGCATTTT
TRBJ2-7 | TRBD1 | TRBV7-2 | . | CASSAEPGQGNYEQYF | TGTGCCAGCAGCGCAGAACCGGGACAGGGGAACTACGAGCAGTACTTC
TRBJ1-3 | TRBD1 | TRBV29-1 | . | CSLGTDRFGNTIYF | TGCAGCTTGGGGACGGACAGGTTCGGAAACACCATATATTTT
TRBJ1-5 | . | TRBV24-1 | . | CATSDGGGDSTQHF | TGTGCCACCAGTGATGGGGGGGGAGACAGCACCCAGCATTTT
TRBJ1-6 | . | TRBV29-1 | . | CSVAGAIVHF | TGCAGCGTTGCAGGGGCTATCGTCCACTTT
TRBJ2-7 | TRBD2 | TRBV20-1 | few | CSANGLAGGGEQYF | TGCAGTGCGAACGGACTAGCGGGGGGGGGCGAGCAGTACTTC
TRBJ1-6 | . | TRBV16 | . | CASSQSLGDNSPLHF | TGTGCCAGCAGCCAATCGTTGGGAGATAATTCACCCCTCCACTTT
TRBJ2-6 | TRBD1 | TRBV7-2 | few | CASSFVDRAGANVLTF | TGTGCCAGCAGCTTCGTTGACAGGGCTGGGGCCAACGTCCTGACTTTC
TRBJ1-4 | . | TRBV12-3/TRBV12-4 | few | CASRLTEKLFF | TGTGCCAGCAGACTGACCGAAAAACTGTTTTTT
TRBJ2-7 | TRBD1 | TRBV6-5 | . | CASSLSSRGQGAYEQYF | TGTGCCAGCAGTTTATCTTCTCGGGGACAGGGGGCCTACGAGCAGTACTTC
TRBJ1-4 | TRBD1 | TRBV2 | once | CASSQTGTVEKLFF | TGTGCCAGCTCGCAAACCGGGACAGTAGAAAAACTGTTTTTT
TRBJ1-5 | . | TRBV7-2 | . | CASSQDFSSNQPQHF | TGTGCCAGCAGCCAAGATTTTAGTAGCAATCAGCCCCAGCATTTT
TRBJ1-1 | . | TRBV2 | . | CASSEDGGGTEAFF | TGTGCCAGCAGCGAGGACGGCGGGGGAACTGAAGCTTTCTTT
TRBJ1-1 | . | TRBV19 | few | CASFWGTANTEAFF | TGTGCCAGTTTTTGGGGGACGGCGAACACTGAAGCTTTCTTT
TRBJ1-5 | TRBD1 | TRBV12-3/TRBV12-4 | few | CASSDRVPQPQHF | TGTGCCAGCTCGGACAGGGTCCCTCAGCCCCAGCATTTT
TRBJ1-5 | . | TRBV25-1 | few | CASKEQGWSNQPQHF | TGTGCCAGCAAAGAACAGGGATGGAGCAATCAGCCCCAGCATTTT
TRBJ1-1 | TRBD1 | TRBV7-3 | few | CASSLNRGDTEAFF | TGTGCCAGCAGCTTAAACAGGGGTGACACTGAAGCTTTCTTT
TRBJ1-2 | . | TRBV29-1 | many | CSVWTENYGYTF | TGCAGCGTTTGGACAGAGAACTATGGCTACACCTTC
TRBJ1-2 | TRBD1 | TRBV12-3/TRBV12-4 | . | CASSTGTGGPGYTF | TGTGCCAGCAGTACCGGGACAGGGGGCCCAGGCTACACCTTC
TRBJ1-1 | . | TRBV12-5 | . | CASGLALPEAFF | TGTGCTAGTGGTTTAGCTCTACCTGAAGCTTTCTTT
TRBJ1-2 | TRBD1 | TRBV6-6 | few | CASRDLGQGAKPYYGYTF | TGTGCCAGCAGGGACCTGGGACAGGGCGCCAAGCCTTACTATGGCTACACCTTC
TRBJ2-5 | TRBD2 | TRBV15 | . | CATSRDGTSGRLYQETQYF | TGTGCCACCAGCAGAGATGGGACTAGCGGGAGGCTCTACCAAGAGACCCAGTACTTC
TRBJ2-7 | . | TRBV12-3/TRBV12-4 | many | CASSLSRGYEQYF | TGTGCCAGCAGTTTGAGCAGGGGCTACGAGCAGTACTTC